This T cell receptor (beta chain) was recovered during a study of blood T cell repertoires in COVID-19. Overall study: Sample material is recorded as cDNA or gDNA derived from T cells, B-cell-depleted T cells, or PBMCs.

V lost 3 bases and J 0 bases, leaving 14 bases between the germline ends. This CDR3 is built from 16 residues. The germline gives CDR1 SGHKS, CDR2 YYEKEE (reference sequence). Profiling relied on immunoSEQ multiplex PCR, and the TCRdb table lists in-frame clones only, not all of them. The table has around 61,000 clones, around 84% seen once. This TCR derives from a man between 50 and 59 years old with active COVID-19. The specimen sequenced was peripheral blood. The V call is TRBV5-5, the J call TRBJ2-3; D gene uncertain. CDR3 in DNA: TGTGCCAGCAGCTCCTGGGTAGTAGCAAGCACAGATACGCAGTATTTT. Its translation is CASSSWVVASTDTQYF.